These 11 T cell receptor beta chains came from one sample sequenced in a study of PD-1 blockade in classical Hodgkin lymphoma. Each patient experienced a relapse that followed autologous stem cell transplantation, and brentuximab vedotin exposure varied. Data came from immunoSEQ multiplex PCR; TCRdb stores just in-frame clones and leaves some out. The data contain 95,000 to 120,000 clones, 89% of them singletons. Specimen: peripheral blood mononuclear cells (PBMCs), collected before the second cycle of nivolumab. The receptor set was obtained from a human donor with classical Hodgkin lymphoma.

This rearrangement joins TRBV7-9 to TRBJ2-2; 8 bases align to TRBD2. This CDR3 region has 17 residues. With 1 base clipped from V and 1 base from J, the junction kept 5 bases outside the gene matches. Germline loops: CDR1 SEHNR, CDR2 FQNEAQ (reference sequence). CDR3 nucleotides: TGTGCCAGCAGCTTAGGGTCGGGAGGGTTGAACACCGGGGAGCTGTTTTTT. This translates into CASSLGSGGLNTGELFF. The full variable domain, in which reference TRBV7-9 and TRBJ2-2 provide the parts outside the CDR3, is DTGVSQNPRHKITKRGQNVTFRCDPISEHNRLYWYRQTLGQGPEFLTYFQNEAQLEKSRLLSDRFSAERPKGSFSTLEIQRTEQGDSAMYLCASSLGSGGLNTGELFFGEGSRLTVL.

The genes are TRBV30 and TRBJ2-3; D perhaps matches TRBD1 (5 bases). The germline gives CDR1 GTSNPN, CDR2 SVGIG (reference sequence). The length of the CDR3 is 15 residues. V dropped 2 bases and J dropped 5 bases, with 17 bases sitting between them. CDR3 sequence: CAWSRWAGWEDTQYF. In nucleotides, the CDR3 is TGTGCCTGGAGTCGTTGGGCAGGGTGGGAAGATACGCAGTATTTT.

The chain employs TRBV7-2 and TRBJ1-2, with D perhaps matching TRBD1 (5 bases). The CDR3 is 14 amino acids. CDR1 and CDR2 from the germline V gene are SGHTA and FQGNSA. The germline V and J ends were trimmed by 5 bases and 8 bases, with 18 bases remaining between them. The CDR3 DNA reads TGTGCCAGCAGCCTACTAAGGGGATCCGGGGGCTACACCTTC. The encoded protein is CASSLLRGSGGYTF.

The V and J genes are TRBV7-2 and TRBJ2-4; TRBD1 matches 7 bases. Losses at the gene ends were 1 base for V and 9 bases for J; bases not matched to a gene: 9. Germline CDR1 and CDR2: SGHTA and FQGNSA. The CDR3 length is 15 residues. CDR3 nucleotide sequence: TGTGCCAGCAGCTTAGATAGAACAGGGGTTGGCATTCAGTACTTC. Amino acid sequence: CASSLDRTGVGIQYF.

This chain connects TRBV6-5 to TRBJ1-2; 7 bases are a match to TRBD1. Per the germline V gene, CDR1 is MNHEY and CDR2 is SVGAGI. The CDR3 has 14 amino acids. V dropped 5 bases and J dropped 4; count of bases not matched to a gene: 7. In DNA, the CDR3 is TGTGCCAGCAGTACCGGGACAGACATCTATGGCTACACCTTC. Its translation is CASSTGTDIYGYTF.

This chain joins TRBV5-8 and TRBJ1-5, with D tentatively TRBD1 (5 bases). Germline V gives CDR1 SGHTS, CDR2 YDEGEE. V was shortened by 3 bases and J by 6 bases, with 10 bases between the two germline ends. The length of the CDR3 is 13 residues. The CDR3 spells CASSSARAQPQHF. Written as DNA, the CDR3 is TGTGCCAGCAGCTCGGCCAGGGCTCAGCCCCAGCATTTT.

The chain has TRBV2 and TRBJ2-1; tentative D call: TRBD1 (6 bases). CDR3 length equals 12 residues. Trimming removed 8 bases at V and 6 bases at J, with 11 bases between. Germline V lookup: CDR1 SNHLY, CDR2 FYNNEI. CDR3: CASGKGGNEQFF. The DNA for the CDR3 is TGTGCCAGCGGTAAAGGGGGCAATGAGCAGTTCTTC.

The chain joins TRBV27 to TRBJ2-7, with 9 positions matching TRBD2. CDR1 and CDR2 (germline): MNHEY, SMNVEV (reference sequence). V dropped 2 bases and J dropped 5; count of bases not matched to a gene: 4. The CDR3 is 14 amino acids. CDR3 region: CASSLIAGVNEQYF. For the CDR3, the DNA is TGTGCCAGCAGTTTAATAGCGGGAGTAAACGAGCAGTACTTC.

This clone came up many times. In nucleotides, the CDR3 is TGTGCCAGCAGCTCGCCCGCCTACAGAAAAGGCTACACCTTC. It encodes CASSSPAYRKGYTF. The chain joins TRBV7-2 to TRBJ1-2; no reliable D call. Germline V gene sequence: CDR1 SGHTA, CDR2 FQGNSA. This CDR3 is 14 amino acids long. Trimming stripped 4 bases from V and 8 bases from J, with 17 bases between.

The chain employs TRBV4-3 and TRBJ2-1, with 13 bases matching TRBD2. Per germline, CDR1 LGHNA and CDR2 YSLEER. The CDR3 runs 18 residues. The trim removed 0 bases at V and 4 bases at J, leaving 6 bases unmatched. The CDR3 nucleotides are TGCGCCAGCAGCCAAGACGAACCGGGACTAGCGGGGTACAATGAGCAGTTCTTC. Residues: CASSQDEPGLAGYNEQFF.

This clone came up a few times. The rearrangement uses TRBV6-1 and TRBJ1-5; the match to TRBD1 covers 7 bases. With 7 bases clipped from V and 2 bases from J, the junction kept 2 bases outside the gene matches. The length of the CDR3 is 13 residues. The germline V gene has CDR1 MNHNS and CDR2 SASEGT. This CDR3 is CASKGQGNQPQHF. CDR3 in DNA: TGTGCCAGCAAAGGACAGGGCAATCAGCCCCAGCATTTT.